This T cell receptor (beta chain) emerged from a study of molecular identifiers for immune sequencing clone quantification. General study findings and limits: In CMV-specific effectors, clones above 20 copies held over 99% of molecules; naive, under 1%.

Trimming left V 10 bases short and J 2 bases short, with 20 bases between. CDR3 length: 15 residues. The germline V gene has CDR1 LNHDA and CDR2 SQIVND (reference sequence). Both previously described methods and listed TCR primers were employed to make bulk TCR libraries. TCRdb recomputed calls from the PCR reads with MiXCR, one row per CDR3 protein. The table records just under 650,000 distinct CDR3 sequences, just under 20% of them present only once. To note about this clonotype: As yet, its antigen is unknown.

Naive CD8 T cells were picked out by sorting for CD8+CD4-CCR7+CD45RA+. The clonotype comes from a human donor in good health. Some libraries in this study had Jurkat cell RNA spiked in. Sequencing was done on a sample of naive CD8+ T cells from blood, with Jurkat cell RNA spiked in. Stated subset: FACS-sorted CD8+CD4-CCR7+CD45RA+ naive T cells. The chain employs TRBV19 and TRBJ2-5; D gene unclear. The CDR3 loop is CATPPGPARQETQYF. The CDR3 region has the DNA TGTGCCACTCCACCCGGTCCGGCTAGACAAGAGACCCAGTACTTC.